A single TCR beta chain is shown here with its context. The source of the sample is a study of blood T cell repertoires in COVID-19. About the research overall: There were acute and convalescent COVID-19 samples, and they came from the United States, Italy and Spain. T cells, B-cell-depleted T cells, or PBMCs provided the cDNA or gDNA that served as material.

In the original analysis: Counts of nucleated cells, estimated from reference gene primer amplification, were obtained. Clones were read by immunoSEQ multiplex PCR, and TCRdb kept only the in-frame ones, dropping some. V, J and clone size reflect that table, while D and trimming were determined from the DNA. The data show about 180,000 clones, about nine tenths seen once. The V gene's germline CDR1 is LGHNA and CDR2 YNFKEQ. V lost 4 bases and J lost 0, with 13 bases in between. The CDR3 spans 16 residues. Sequencing input: peripheral blood. The clonotype was recovered from a man between 18 and 29 years old who had recovered from COVID-19. The chain uses TRBV4-2 and TRBJ1-3; D is undetermined. CDR3 nucleotide sequence: TGTGCCAGCAGCCGTGAACCGGTTAACTCTGGAAACACCATATATTTT. It encodes CASSREPVNSGNTIYF.